The T cell receptor beta chain under discussion was sequenced for a study of blood T cell repertoires in COVID-19. In assigning cohorts, the study relied on participant-reported clinical history. A PCR-confirmed or clinician-diagnosed COVID-19 case had contacted exposed participants within 2 weeks of entry. TCRdb keeps only in-frame clones here, not all; method: immunoSEQ multiplex PCR. The sample includes 150,000 to 200,000 clones, approximately 88% of them seen just once. The CDR3 loop spans 16 amino acids. Germline CDR1 MGHRA, CDR2 YSYEKL. The ends were cut back, 2 bases at V and 2 bases at J, with 13 bases in the middle.

The sequenced sample was PBMCs or T cells enriched from blood (not recorded which). The source is a man aged 65 to 85 who had been exposed to COVID-19. V is TRBV4-1 and J is TRBJ1-3; tentatively, D is TRBD1 (6 bases). In nucleotides, the CDR3 is TGCGCCAGCAGCCAACCAACAGGGTCCCCTGGAAACACCATATATTTT. Translating gives CASSQPTGSPGNTIYF.